This TCR beta chain was identified during a study of post-analysis software for immune sequencing data. Study-level results: Higher frequency in patients than in controls was seen for roughly five TRBV segments, with TRBV5-6, TRBV5-1 and TRBV20-1 among them. Controls showed significantly higher normalized Chao1 diversity than did multiple sclerosis patients.

This clonotype came up a few times. The antigen remains unidentified. This CDR3 region has 14 residues. Per germline, CDR1 LGHNA and CDR2 YNFKEQ. Unique molecular identifiers tagged the TCR beta cDNA libraries. TCRdb re-called the PCR reads with MiXCR, one entry per CDR3 protein. The top ten clones hold under 7% of a sample with more than 500,000 distinct CDR3 sequences, under 40% of them seen once. V gene TRBV4-2 combines with J gene TRBJ2-7; D is possibly TRBD1 or TRBD2 (5 bases each). The end of the DNA aligns better with TRBJ2-5, so the J call may be wrong. The specimen was blood. The TCR sequence derives from a girl younger than 18 with multiple sclerosis. The chain's CDR3 is CASSQGGPGETQYF. Written as DNA, the CDR3 is TGTGCCAGCAGCCAAGGGGGACCAGGGGAGACCCAGTACTTC.